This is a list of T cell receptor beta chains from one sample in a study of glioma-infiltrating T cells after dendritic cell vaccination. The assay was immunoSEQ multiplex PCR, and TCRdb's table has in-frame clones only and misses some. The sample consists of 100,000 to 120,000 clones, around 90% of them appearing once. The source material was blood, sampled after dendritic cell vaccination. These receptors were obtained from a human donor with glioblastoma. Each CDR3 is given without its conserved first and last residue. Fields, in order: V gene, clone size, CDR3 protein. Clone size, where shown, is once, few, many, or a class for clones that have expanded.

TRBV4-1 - ASSALSGGVPYEQY
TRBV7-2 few ASSLGGQTRGYT
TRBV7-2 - ASSVGLAGGGTDTQY
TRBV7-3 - ASSAGLQETQY
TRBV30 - AWRTGRITEAF
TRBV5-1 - ASSSETGWDGYT
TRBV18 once ASSAPGHLLYEQY
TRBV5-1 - ASSLARGETQY
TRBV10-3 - AISDGLLYNEQF
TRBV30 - AWLSRAGGPHEQF
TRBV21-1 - ASSKGRTGDETQY
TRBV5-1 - ASGDYDRTGELF
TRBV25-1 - ASRDRGSGNTIY
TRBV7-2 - ASSPESSGNTIY
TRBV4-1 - ASSQGPFGTSGGPEQY
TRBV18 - ASSPTLTPGDTQY
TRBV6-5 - ASGRDYQY
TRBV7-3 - ASSLLPSSLNEQF
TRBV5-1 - ASLSSGFAGELF
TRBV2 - ASSFGYTIY
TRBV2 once ASTRGSGRVQETQY
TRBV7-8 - ASTLRSEQF
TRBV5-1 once ASSLGTSGGGNEQF
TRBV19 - ASSPGQGDYGYT
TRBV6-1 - ASSEGQGNSPLH